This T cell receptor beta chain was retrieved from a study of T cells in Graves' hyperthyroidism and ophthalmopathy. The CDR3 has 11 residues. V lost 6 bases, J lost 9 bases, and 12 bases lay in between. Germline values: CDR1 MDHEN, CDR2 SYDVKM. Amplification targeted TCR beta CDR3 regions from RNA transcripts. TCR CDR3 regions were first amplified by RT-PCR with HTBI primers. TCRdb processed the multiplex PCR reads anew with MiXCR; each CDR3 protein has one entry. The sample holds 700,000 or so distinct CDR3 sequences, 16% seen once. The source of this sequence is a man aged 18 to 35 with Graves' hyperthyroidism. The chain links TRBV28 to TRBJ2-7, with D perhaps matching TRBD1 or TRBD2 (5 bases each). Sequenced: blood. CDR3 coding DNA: TGTGCCAGCAGCCAACCGGGACGGCAGTACTTC. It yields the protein CASSQPGRQYF.